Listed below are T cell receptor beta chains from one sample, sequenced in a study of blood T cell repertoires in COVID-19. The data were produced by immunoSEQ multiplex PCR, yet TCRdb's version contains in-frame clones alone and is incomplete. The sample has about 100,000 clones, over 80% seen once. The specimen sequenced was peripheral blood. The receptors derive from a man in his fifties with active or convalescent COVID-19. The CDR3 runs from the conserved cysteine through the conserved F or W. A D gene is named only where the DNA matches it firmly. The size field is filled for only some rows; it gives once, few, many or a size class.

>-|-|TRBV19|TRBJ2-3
CASSIRTATVNTDTQYF
TGTGCCAGTAGTATAAGGACAGCTACAGTAAACACAGATACGCAGTATTTT
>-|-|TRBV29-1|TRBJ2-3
CSVEGLAASTDTQYF
TGCAGCGTTGAAGGGCTTGCGGCGAGCACAGATACGCAGTATTTT
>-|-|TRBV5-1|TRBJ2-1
CASSLEGTGVLRGDNEQFF
TGCGCCAGCAGCTTGGAAGGGACGGGAGTCCTTAGGGGTGACAATGAGCAGTTCTTC
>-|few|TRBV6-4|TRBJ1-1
CASRTGRVVDTEAFF
TGTGCCAGCAGGACGGGAAGGGTTGTAGACACTGAAGCTTTCTTT
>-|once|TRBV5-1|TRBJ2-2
CASSLGANRNTGELFF
TGCGCCAGCAGCTTGGGTGCTAACCGGAACACCGGGGAGCTGTTTTTT
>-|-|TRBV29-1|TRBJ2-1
CSARYGSHRINEQFF
TGCAGCGCTAGATACGGGAGCCACCGGATCAATGAGCAGTTCTTC
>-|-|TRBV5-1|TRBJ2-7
CASSWASGGSSYEQYF
TGCGCCAGCAGCTGGGCCAGCGGAGGGAGCTCCTACGAGCAGTACTTC
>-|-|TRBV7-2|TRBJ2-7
CASSLPGSVYEQYF
TGTGCCAGCAGCTTACCGGGATCCGTCTACGAGCAGTACTTC
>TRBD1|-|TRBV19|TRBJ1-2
CASSDYRGRGYGYTF
TGTGCCAGTAGTGACTACAGGGGGCGGGGCTATGGCTACACCTTC
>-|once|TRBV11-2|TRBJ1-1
CASSLERENTEAFF
TGTGCCAGCAGCTTAGAACGGGAAAACACTGAAGCTTTCTTT
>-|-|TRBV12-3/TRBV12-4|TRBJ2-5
CASSFTAQETQYF
TGTGCCAGCAGTTTTACCGCGCAAGAGACCCAGTACTTC